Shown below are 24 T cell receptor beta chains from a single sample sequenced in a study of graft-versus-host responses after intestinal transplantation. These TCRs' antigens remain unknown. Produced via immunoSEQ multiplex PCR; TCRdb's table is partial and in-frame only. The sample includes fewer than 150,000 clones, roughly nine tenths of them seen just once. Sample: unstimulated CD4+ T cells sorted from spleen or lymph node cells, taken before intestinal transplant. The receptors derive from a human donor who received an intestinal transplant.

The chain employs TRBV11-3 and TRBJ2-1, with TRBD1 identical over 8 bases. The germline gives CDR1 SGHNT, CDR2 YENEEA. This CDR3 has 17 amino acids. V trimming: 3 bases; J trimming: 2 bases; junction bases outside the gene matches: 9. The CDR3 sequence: CASSFGTGIWPYNEQFF. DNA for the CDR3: TGTGCCAGCAGCTTCGGGACAGGTATTTGGCCCTACAATGAGCAGTTCTTC.

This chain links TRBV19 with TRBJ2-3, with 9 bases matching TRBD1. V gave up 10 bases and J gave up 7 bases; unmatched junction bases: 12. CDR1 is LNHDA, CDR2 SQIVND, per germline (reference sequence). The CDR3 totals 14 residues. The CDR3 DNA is TGTGCCACAGAGGGACAGGGAGGGAGGTATACGCAGTATTTT. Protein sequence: CATEGQGGRYTQYF.

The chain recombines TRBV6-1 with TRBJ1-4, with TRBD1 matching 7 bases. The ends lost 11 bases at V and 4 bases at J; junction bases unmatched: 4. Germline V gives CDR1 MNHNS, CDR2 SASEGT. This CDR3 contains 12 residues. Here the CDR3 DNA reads TGTGCCGTACAGGGGTATAATGAAAAACTGTTTTTT. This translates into CAVQGYNEKLFF.

The chain's CDR3 is CASSLGRGGRPGDTEAFF. The CDR3 region has the DNA TGTGCCAGCAGCTTGGGCCGGGGGGGCAGGCCGGGGGACACTGAAGCTTTCTTT. V is TRBV5-4 and J is TRBJ1-1, with D perhaps TRBD1 (6 bases). The CDR3 runs to 18 residues. CDR1 and CDR2 from the germline V gene are SGHNT and YYREEE (reference sequence). Trimming cost V 0 bases and J 3 bases, with 21 bases left between them.

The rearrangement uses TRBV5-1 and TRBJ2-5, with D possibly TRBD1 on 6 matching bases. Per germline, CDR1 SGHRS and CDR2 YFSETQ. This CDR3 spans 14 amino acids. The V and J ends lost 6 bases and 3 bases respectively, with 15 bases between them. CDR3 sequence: CASTFTGLKETQYF. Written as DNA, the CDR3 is TGCGCCAGCACTTTTACAGGGTTAAAAGAGACCCAGTACTTC. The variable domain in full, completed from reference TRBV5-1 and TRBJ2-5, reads KAGVTQTPRYLIKTRGQQVTLSCSPISGHRSVSWYQQTPGQGLQFLFEYFSETQRNKGNFPGRFSGRQFSNSRSEMNVSTLELGDSALYLCASTFTGLKETQYFGPGTRLLVL.

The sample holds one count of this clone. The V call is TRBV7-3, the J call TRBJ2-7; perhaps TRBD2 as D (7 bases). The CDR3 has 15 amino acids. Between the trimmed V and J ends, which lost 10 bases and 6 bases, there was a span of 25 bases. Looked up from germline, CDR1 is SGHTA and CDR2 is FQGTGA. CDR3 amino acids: CATDYREGGPLEQYF. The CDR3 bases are TGTGCCACCGATTACAGGGAGGGGGGGCCTCTCGAGCAGTACTTC.

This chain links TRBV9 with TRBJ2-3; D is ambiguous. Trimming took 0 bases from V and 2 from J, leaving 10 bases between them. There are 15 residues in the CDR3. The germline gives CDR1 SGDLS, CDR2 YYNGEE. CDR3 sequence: CASSVGASPTDTQYF. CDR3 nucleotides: TGTGCCAGCAGCGTAGGAGCTTCCCCCACAGATACGCAGTATTTT.

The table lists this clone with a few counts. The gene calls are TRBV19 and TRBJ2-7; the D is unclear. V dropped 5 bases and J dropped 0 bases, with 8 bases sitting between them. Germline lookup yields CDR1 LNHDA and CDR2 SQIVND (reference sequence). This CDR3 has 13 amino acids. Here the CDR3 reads CASSAESSYEQYF. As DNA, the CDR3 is TGTGCCAGTAGTGCGGAGAGCTCCTACGAGCAGTACTTC.

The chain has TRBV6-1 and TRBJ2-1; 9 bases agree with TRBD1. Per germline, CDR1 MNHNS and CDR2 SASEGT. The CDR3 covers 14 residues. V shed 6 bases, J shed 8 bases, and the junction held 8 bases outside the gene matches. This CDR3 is CASRGPTGGDEQFF. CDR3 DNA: TGTGCCAGCAGGGGACCCACAGGGGGCGATGAGCAGTTCTTC.

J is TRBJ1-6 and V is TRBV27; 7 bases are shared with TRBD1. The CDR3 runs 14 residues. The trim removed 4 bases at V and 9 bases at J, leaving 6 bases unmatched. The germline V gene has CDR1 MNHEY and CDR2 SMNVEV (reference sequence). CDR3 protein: CASSSRTGISPLHF. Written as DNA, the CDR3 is TGTGCCAGCAGTTCGAGGACAGGAATTTCACCCCTCCACTTT.

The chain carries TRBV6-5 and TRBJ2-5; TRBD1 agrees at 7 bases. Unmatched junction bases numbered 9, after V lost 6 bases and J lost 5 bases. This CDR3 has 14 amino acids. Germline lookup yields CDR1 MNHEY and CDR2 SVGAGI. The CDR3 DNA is TGTGCCAGCAGCCGACAGGGCGGCACGGAGACCCAGTACTTC. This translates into CASSRQGGTETQYF.

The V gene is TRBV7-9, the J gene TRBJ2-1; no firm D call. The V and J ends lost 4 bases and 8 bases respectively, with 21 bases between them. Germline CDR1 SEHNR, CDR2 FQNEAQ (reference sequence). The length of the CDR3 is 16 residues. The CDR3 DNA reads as TGTGCCAGCAGCTCCCTCACCGATAAAAAGAACGATGAGCAGTTCTTC. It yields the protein CASSSLTDKKNDEQFF. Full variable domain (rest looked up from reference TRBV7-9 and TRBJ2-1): DTGVSQNPRHKITKRGQNVTFRCDPISEHNRLYWYRQTLGQGPEFLTYFQNEAQLEKSRLLSDRFSAERPKGSFSTLEIQRTEQGDSAMYLCASSSLTDKKNDEQFFGPGTRLTVL.

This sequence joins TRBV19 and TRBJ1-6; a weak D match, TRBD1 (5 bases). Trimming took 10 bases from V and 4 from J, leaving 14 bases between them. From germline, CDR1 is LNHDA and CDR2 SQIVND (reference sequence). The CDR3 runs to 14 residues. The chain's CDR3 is CATAGTGYNSPLHF. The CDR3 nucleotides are TGTGCCACCGCCGGGACGGGGTATAATTCACCCCTCCACTTT.

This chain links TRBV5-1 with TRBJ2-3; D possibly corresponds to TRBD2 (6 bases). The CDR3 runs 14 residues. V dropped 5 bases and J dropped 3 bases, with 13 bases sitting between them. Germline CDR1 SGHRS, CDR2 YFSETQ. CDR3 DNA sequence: TGCGCCAGCAGGCCGGGGGTTAAAACAGATACGCAGTATTTT. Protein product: CASRPGVKTDTQYF.

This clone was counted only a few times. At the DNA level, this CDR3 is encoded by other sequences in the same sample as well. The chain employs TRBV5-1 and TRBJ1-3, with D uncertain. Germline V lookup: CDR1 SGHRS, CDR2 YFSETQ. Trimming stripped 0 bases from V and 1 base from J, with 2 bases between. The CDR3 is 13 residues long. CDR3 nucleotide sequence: TGCGCCAGCAGCTTGGGTTCTGGAAACACCATATATTTT. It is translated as CASSLGSGNTIYF.

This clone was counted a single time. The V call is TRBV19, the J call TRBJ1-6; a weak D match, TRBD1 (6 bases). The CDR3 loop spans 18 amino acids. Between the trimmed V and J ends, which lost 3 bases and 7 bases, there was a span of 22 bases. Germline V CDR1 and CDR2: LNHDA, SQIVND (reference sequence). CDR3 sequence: CASSIFGSGGTLNSPLHF. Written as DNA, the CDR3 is TGTGCCAGTAGTATCTTCGGGAGCGGGGGGACATTAAATTCACCCCTCCACTTT.

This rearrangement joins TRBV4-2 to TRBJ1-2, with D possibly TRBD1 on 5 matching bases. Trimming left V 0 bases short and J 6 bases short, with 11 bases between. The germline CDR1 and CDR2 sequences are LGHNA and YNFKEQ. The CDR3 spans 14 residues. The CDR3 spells CASSQDQGVNGYTF. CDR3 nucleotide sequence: TGTGCCAGCAGCCAAGATCAAGGGGTGAATGGCTACACCTTC.

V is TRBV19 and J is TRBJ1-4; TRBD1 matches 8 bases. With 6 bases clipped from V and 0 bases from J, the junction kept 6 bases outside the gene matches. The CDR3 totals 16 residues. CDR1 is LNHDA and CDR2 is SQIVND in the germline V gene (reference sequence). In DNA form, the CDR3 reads TGTGCCAGTAGCCCGGGACAGGCAACAACTAATGAAAAACTGTTTTTT. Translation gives CASSPGQATTNEKLFF. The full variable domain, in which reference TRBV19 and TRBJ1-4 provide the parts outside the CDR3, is DGGITQSPKYLFRKEGQNVTLSCEQNLNHDAMYWYRQDPGQGLRLIYYSQIVNDFQKGDIAEGYSVSREKKESFPLTVTSAQKNPTAFYLCASSPGQATTNEKLFFGSGTQLSVL.

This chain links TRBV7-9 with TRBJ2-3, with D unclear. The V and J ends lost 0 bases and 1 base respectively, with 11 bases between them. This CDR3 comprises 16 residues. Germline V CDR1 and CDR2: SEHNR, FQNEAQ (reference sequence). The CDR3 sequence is CASSLAQRWGTDTQYF. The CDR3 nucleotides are TGTGCCAGCAGCTTAGCGCAAAGGTGGGGCACAGATACGCAGTATTTT.

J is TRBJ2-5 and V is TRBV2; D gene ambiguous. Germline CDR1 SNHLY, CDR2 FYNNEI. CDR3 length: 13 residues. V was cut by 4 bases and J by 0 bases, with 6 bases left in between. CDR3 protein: CASSGADQETQYF. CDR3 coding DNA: TGTGCCAGCAGTGGGGCTGACCAAGAGACCCAGTACTTC.

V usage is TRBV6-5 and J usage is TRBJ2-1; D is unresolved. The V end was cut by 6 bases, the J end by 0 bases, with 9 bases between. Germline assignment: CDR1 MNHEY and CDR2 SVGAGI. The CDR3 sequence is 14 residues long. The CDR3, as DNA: TGTGCCAGCAGATGGGATTTCTCCTACAATGAGCAGTTCTTC. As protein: CASRWDFSYNEQFF.

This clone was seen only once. In DNA, the CDR3 is TGTGCCAGCAGCTCAACCGGGACAGCAGGCTTATTAGCCAAAAACATTCAGTACTTC. This codes for CASSSTGTAGLLAKNIQYF. The chain employs TRBV11-3 and TRBJ2-4; TRBD1 agrees at 7 bases. V gave up 4 bases and J gave up 0 bases; unmatched junction bases: 15. Germline V gene lookup returns CDR1 SGHNT and CDR2 YENEEA. The CDR3 length is 19 residues.

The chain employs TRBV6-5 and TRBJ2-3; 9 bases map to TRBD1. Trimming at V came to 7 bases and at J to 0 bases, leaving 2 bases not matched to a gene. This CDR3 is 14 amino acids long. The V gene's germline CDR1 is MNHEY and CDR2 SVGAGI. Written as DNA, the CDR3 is TGTGCCAGCACCGGGACAGGGAGCACAGATACGCAGTATTTT. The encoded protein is CASTGTGSTDTQYF.

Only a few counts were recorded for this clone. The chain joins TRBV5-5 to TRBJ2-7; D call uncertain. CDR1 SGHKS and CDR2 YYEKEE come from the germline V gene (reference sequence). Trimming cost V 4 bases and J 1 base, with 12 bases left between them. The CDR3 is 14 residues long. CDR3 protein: CASSPMPISYEQYF. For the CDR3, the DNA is TGTGCCAGCAGCCCGATGCCGATTTCCTACGAGCAGTACTTC.